The rows below give T cell receptor beta chains drawn from one sample of a study of OX40 agonist ivuxolimab in advanced cancers. Here immunoSEQ multiplex PCR was the method, and the copy in TCRdb shows in-frame clones only, minus some. Of roughly 76,000 clones in the sample, approximately 84% were seen once. Material: CD4+ or CD8+ T cells sorted from blood, obtained in a trial of the OX40 agonist ivuxolimab. The receptor set was obtained from an adult with an advanced solid tumor such as melanoma, head and neck, liver or kidney cancer. The CDR3 runs from the conserved cysteine through the conserved F or W.

j_gene: TRBJ1-5
v_gene: TRBV5-1
CDR3aa: CASSRGGTSNQPQHF

j_gene: TRBJ1-2
v_gene: TRBV2
CDR3aa: CASSGGWDYGYTF

j_gene: TRBJ2-3
v_gene: TRBV19
CDR3aa: CASSISLADTDTQYF

j_gene: TRBJ1-5
v_gene: TRBV6-1
CDR3aa: CASVTVNRGEQPQHF

j_gene: TRBJ2-5
v_gene: TRBV30
CDR3aa: CAWSVRVLETQYF

j_gene: TRBJ2-2
v_gene: TRBV28
CDR3aa: CASSLSPSGSSRTGELFF

j_gene: TRBJ1-2
v_gene: TRBV14
CDR3aa: CASSQVWTGGGYGYTF

j_gene: TRBJ1-1
v_gene: TRBV20-1
CDR3aa: CRGGAFGAFF

j_gene: TRBJ2-7
v_gene: TRBV5-4
CDR3aa: CASSLARSAGGYEQYF

j_gene: TRBJ2-1
v_gene: TRBV7-9
CDR3aa: CATSASGANEQFF

j_gene: TRBJ2-7
v_gene: TRBV19
CDR3aa: CASSAGIGGYYEQYF

j_gene: TRBJ1-1
v_gene: TRBV5-1
CDR3aa: CASSLAINTEAFF

j_gene: TRBJ1-2
v_gene: TRBV15
CDR3aa: CATSRGQGLNYGYTF

j_gene: TRBJ2-3
v_gene: TRBV28
CDR3aa: CASHVAGVASSTDTQYF

j_gene: TRBJ1-5
v_gene: TRBV30
CDR3aa: CAWSEGLARSNQPQHF

j_gene: TRBJ1-5
v_gene: TRBV19
CDR3aa: CASSPLGQGYSNQPQHF

j_gene: TRBJ1-2
v_gene: TRBV13
CDR3aa: CASSFNRQDGYTF

j_gene: TRBJ2-7
v_gene: TRBV6-1
CDR3aa: CASRRDISYEQYF

j_gene: TRBJ2-5
v_gene: TRBV21-1
CDR3aa: CASSKQGPQETQYF

j_gene: TRBJ2-5
v_gene: TRBV5-1
CDR3aa: CASNEGGAQRETQYF

j_gene: TRBJ2-5
v_gene: TRBV7-2
CDR3aa: CASSPRWGVGSNQETQYF

j_gene: TRBJ2-5
v_gene: TRBV6-6
CDR3aa: CASRPGGSRKKKTQYF

j_gene: TRBJ2-5
v_gene: TRBV18
CDR3aa: CASSPIQETQYF

j_gene: TRBJ1-4
v_gene: TRBV5-1
CDR3aa: CASSPGDPTNEKLFF

j_gene: TRBJ2-1
v_gene: TRBV11-2
CDR3aa: CASSLDPHNEQFF

j_gene: TRBJ1-4
v_gene: TRBV7-8
CDR3aa: CASSLLIGVTNEKLFF

j_gene: TRBJ2-7
v_gene: TRBV7-2
CDR3aa: CASSLGGGYSYEQYF

j_gene: TRBJ2-5
v_gene: TRBV6-5
CDR3aa: CASSEEGGETQYF

j_gene: TRBJ2-1
v_gene: TRBV2
CDR3aa: CASSGEAGGYNEQFF

j_gene: TRBJ2-5
v_gene: TRBV5-1
CDR3aa: CASSSGQARETQYF

j_gene: TRBJ2-2
v_gene: TRBV5-1
CDR3aa: CASSLEAGLISGELFF

j_gene: TRBJ2-5
v_gene: TRBV6-5
CDR3aa: CASSSPGQGTQYF

j_gene: TRBJ1-5
v_gene: TRBV6-1
CDR3aa: CASSDLSLQPQHF

j_gene: TRBJ2-7
v_gene: TRBV9
CDR3aa: CASSVGLERLSYEQYF

j_gene: TRBJ1-2
v_gene: TRBV29-1
CDR3aa: CSVEDLEGVARGGYTF

j_gene: TRBJ2-5
v_gene: TRBV6-1
CDR3aa: CASSEAQGSQRWETQYF

j_gene: TRBJ2-7
v_gene: TRBV27
CDR3aa: CASSRLGQSYEQYF

j_gene: TRBJ1-1
v_gene: TRBV4-2
CDR3aa: CASSRPGIQAAEAFF

j_gene: TRBJ1-4
v_gene: TRBV19
CDR3aa: CASSPAGGTNEKLFF

j_gene: TRBJ2-7
v_gene: TRBV1
CDR3aa: CTSSGMDLGYHEQYF

j_gene: TRBJ1-3
v_gene: TRBV5-1
CDR3aa: CASSLSVGLSSGNTIYF

j_gene: TRBJ2-1
v_gene: TRBV7-6
CDR3aa: CASSSDPFYNEQFF

j_gene: TRBJ2-7
v_gene: TRBV19
CDR3aa: CASSISFGTLTYEQYF

j_gene: TRBJ2-2
v_gene: TRBV15
CDR3aa: CATSRDLGAGELFF

j_gene: TRBJ2-5
v_gene: TRBV19
CDR3aa: CASSVTDGETQYF

j_gene: TRBJ2-3
v_gene: TRBV7-8
CDR3aa: CASSLSAGNYPDTQYF